This T cell receptor beta chain was documented in a study of shared clonotypes between healthy human individuals. Study background: Serving as donors were two women and three men, whose ages spanned 18 to 49.

The material for each subset, its genomic DNA, was split evenly across several immunoSEQ plates. Sequencing used immunoSEQ multiplex PCR; TCRdb keeps in-frame clones, though not all of them. The data show 900,000 to 1,200,000 clones, 70% to 80% seen once. Participating donors were healthy, HIV-negative adults free of recent acute infections or vaccinations. Germline V gene sequence: CDR1 LGHNA, CDR2 YNFKEQ. With 1 base clipped from V and 5 bases from J, the junction kept 7 bases outside the gene matches. The CDR3 loop spans 16 amino acids. This sequence joins TRBV4-2 and TRBJ2-3; 9 positions match TRBD2. The sequenced sample consisted of memory CD4+ T cells from PBMCs. Subset meaning: CD45RA-negative fraction. This TCR was sampled from a man between 18 and 35 years old in good health. Some clones in this sample may be carry-over from other donors' samples. The CDR3 sequence is CASSQGLAEGGDTQYF. CDR3 DNA sequence: TGTGCCAGCAGCCAAGGACTAGCGGAGGGGGGAGATACGCAGTATTTT.